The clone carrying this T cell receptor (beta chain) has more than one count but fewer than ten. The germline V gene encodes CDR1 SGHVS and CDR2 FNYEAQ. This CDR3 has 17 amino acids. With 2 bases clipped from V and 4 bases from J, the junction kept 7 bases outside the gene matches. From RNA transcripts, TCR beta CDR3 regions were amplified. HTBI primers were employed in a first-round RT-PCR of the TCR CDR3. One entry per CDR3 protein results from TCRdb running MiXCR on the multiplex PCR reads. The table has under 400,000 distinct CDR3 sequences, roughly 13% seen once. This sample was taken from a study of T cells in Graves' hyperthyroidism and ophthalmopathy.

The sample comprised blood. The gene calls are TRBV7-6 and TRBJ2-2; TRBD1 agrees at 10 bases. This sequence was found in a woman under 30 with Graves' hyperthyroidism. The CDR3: CASSLTGQGEITGELFF. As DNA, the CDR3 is TGTGCCAGCAGCTTAACCGGACAGGGGGAGATCACCGGGGAGCTGTTTTTT. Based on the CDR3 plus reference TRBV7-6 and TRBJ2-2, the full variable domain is GAGVSQSPRYKVTKRGQDVALRCDPISGHVSLYWYRQALGQGPEFLTYFNYEAQQDKSGLPNDRFSAERPEGSISTLTIQRTEQRDSAMYRCASSLTGQGEITGELFFGEGSRLTVL.